Listed here are 5 T cell receptor beta chains from one sample, sequenced in a study of CD8 T cells in ankylosing spondylitis. Each CDR3 protein gets one entry after TCRdb re-called the 5' RACE reads with MiXCR. Of around 130,000 distinct CDR3 sequences in the sample, 7% to 10% were seen once. Sequences were obtained from blood, either unsorted or a sorted T cell fraction (not recorded which). Receptors were obtained from a male donor with ankylosing spondylitis or in good health (not recorded which).

This clonotype has a handful of counts. The CDR3 is CASSPGPLAGVGDTQYF. The CDR3 bases are TGTGCCAGCAGTCCCGGCCCGCTAGCGGGAGTGGGTGATACGCAGTATTTT. This rearrangement joins TRBV28 to TRBJ2-3; TRBD2 matches at 10 bases. The V gene end was trimmed by 5 bases and the J gene end by 6 bases; junction bases not matched to a gene: 14. This CDR3 comprises 17 residues. Germline loops: CDR1 MDHEN, CDR2 SYDVKM. Using reference TRBV28 and TRBJ2-3 for the parts outside the CDR3, the full variable domain is DVKVTQSSRYLVKRTGEKVFLECVQDMDHENMFWYRQDPGLGLRLIYFSYDVKMKEKGDIPEGYSVSREKKERFSLILESASTNQTSMYLCASSPGPLAGVGDTQYFGPGTRLTVL.

The rearrangement uses TRBV4-2 and TRBJ2-3; 8 bases map to TRBD2. The ends lost 4 bases at V and 2 bases at J; junction bases unmatched: 8. Germline V gene lookup returns CDR1 LGHNA and CDR2 YNFKEQ. The CDR3 length is 16 residues. The CDR3: CASSPRASGSTDTQYF. CDR3 DNA sequence: TGTGCCAGCAGCCCCCGGGCTAGCGGGTCCACAGATACGCAGTATTTT.

This sequence joins TRBV10-2 and TRBJ2-5; 7 bases line up with TRBD2. This CDR3 comprises 17 residues. Losses at the gene ends were 0 bases for V and 5 bases for J; bases not matched to a gene: 12. The germline gives CDR1 WSHSY, CDR2 SAAADI. The chain's CDR3 is CASSESWGGGGRETQYF. The CDR3 DNA reads as TGCGCCAGCAGTGAGTCGTGGGGTGGCGGGGGTCGGGAGACCCAGTACTTC.

This clonotype was found many times. The V call is TRBV4-3, the J call TRBJ1-2; tentatively, D is TRBD1 (6 bases). This CDR3 region has 16 residues. The germline V gene has CDR1 LGHNA and CDR2 YSLEER. Trimming stripped 0 bases from V and 6 bases from J, with 17 bases between. The CDR3 nucleotides read TGCGCCAGCAGCCAAGATGTAGGGGGGCGCCGGCATGGCTACACCTTC. It translates to CASSQDVGGRRHGYTF.

Remarks on this clonotype: Given a much more abundant clone one base away, this may be a read error. The rearrangement joins TRBV7-2 to TRBJ2-1; D is tentatively TRBD1 or TRBD2 (6 bases each). Trimming shortened V by 1 base and J by 12 bases, and 19 bases separated the two germline ends. This CDR3 has 15 amino acids. Germline V gene sequence: CDR1 SGHTA, CDR2 FQGNSA. The CDR3 coding sequence is TGTGCCAGCAGCTTAGAGCAGGGGATCTTCGGGGGGCAGTTCTTC. Amino acids: CASSLEQGIFGGQFF.